These 26 T cell receptor beta chains share one sample of origin, sequenced in a study of cytomegalovirus exposure and HLA in healthy donors. The protocol was immunoSEQ multiplex PCR, while the TCRdb copy is restricted to in-frame clones and leaves out a portion. The sample holds about 160,000 clones, under 90% seen once. The sequenced sample was PBMCs. The origin of the receptors is a young woman in good health and CMV-seropositive.

J is TRBJ1-4 and V is TRBV18, with 7 bases identical to TRBD1. V lost 3 bases to trimming and J lost 7 bases; unmatched junction nucleotides: 11. The germline V gene has CDR1 KGHSH and CDR2 LQKENI. CDR3 length: 16 residues. CDR3 protein: CASSPALQGFSEKLFF. The CDR3 nucleotides read TGTGCCAGCTCACCCGCACTACAGGGGTTCAGTGAAAAACTGTTTTTT.

The chain has TRBV18 and TRBJ1-1; 7 nucleotides match TRBD1. Germline-derived CDR1 and CDR2 are KGHSH and LQKENI. The CDR3 loop spans 13 amino acids. Trimming at V came to 6 bases and at J to 3 bases, leaving 4 bases not matched to a gene. The CDR3 protein is CASSGGQYTEAFF. The CDR3 DNA follows: TGTGCCAGCTCGGGGGGACAGTACACTGAAGCTTTCTTT.

V usage is TRBV28 and J usage is TRBJ2-1, with TRBD2 matching 11 bases. The germline V gene encodes CDR1 MDHEN and CDR2 SYDVKM. Trimming cost V 8 bases and J 8 bases; bases outside gene matches: 8. CDR3 length equals 14 residues. The CDR3 DNA reads as TGTGCCAGCCGATATAGCGGGAGGGCCGATGAGCAGTTCTTC. This codes for CASRYSGRADEQFF.

This clone occurred once. The chain joins TRBV9 to TRBJ2-3, with 8 bases lining up with TRBD2. Unmatched junction bases numbered 3, after V lost 1 base and J lost 5 bases. The germline CDR1 and CDR2 sequences are SGDLS and YYNGEE. The CDR3 has 14 residues. Here the CDR3 DNA reads TGTGCCAGCAGCGTAACAGCGGGAGTAGATACGCAGTATTTT. It translates to CASSVTAGVDTQYF. The complete variable domain, with remaining parts taken from reference TRBV9 and TRBJ2-3, reads DSGVTQTPKHLITATGQRVTLRCSPRSGDLSVYWYQQSLDQGLQFLIQYYNGEERAKGNILERFSAQQFPDLHSELNLSSLELGDSALYFCASSVTAGVDTQYFGPGTRLTVL.

The chain employs TRBV30 and TRBJ2-5; TRBD2 agrees at 7 bases. The CDR3 is made up of 13 amino acids. With 1 base clipped from V and 1 base from J, the junction kept 0 bases outside the gene matches. Germline CDR1 is GTSNPN and CDR2 is SVGIG (reference sequence). The CDR3 region is CAWSGLAQETQYF. The CDR3 bases are TGTGCCTGGAGTGGACTAGCCCAAGAGACCCAGTACTTC.

The chain carries TRBV5-6 and TRBJ1-5; D call uncertain. Per germline, CDR1 SGHDT and CDR2 YYEEEE. V was clipped by 0 bases and J by 6 bases, with 13 bases between them. The CDR3 length is 15 residues. CDR3 amino acids: CASSLGGNFGQPQHF. CDR3 nucleotides: TGTGCCAGCAGCTTGGGCGGTAACTTCGGTCAGCCCCAGCATTTT.

The chain employs TRBV10-3 and TRBJ2-7, with D possibly being TRBD2 (6 bases). Trimming shortened V by 3 bases and J by 3 bases, and 9 bases separated the two germline ends. This CDR3 has 13 residues. CDR1 and CDR2 (germline): ENHRY, SYGVKD. DNA of the CDR3: TGTGCCATCAGTGATGGACTAAACTACGAGCAGTACTTC. Its protein is CAISDGLNYEQYF.

The chain's CDR3 is CASSLGSGTSSYNEQFF. CDR3 nucleotide sequence: TGCGCCAGCAGCTTGGGGTCCGGGACTAGCTCCTACAATGAGCAGTTCTTC. The chain has TRBV5-1 and TRBJ2-1; 8 bases are shared with TRBD2. V gave up 0 bases and J gave up 0 bases; unmatched junction bases: 5. This CDR3 is 17 amino acids long. CDR1 and CDR2 (germline): SGHRS, YFSETQ.

The rearrangement links TRBV13 to TRBJ1-3; D is possibly TRBD1 (5 bases). The length of the CDR3 is 14 residues. Trimming shortened V by 7 bases and J by 0 bases, and 10 bases separated the two germline ends. Per germline, CDR1 PRHDT and CDR2 FYEKMQ (reference sequence). The CDR3 region is CASTWGGSGNTIYF. CDR3 coding DNA: TGTGCCAGCACCTGGGGGGGCTCTGGAAACACCATATATTTT. Full variable domain (rest looked up from reference TRBV13 and TRBJ1-3): AAGVIQSPRHLIKEKRETATLKCYPIPRHDTVYWYQQGPGQDPQFLISFYEKMQSDKGSIPDRFSAQQFSDYHSELNMSSLELGDSALYFCASTWGGSGNTIYFGEGSWLTVV.

The chain employs TRBV11-3 and TRBJ2-1, with 7 positions matching TRBD1. The CDR3 extends over 14 amino acids. The J segment lost 8 bases and the V segment lost 5 bases, leaving 9 bases of the junction unmatched. Germline CDR1 and CDR2: SGHNT and YENEEA. The DNA of the CDR3 is TGTGCCAGCAGCCAGGGACAGAGGTTCGATGAGCAGTTCTTC. Its translation is CASSQGQRFDEQFF.

This clone was counted between two and nine times. The chain has TRBV25-1 and TRBJ1-1, with TRBD1 identical over 8 bases. The CDR3 sequence is 13 residues long. V dropped 5 bases and J dropped 7; count of bases not matched to a gene: 6. The germline CDR1 and CDR2 sequences are MGHDK and SYGVNS. The CDR3 protein is CASSRGQGIEAFF. For the CDR3, the DNA is TGTGCCAGCAGTCGAGGACAGGGCATTGAAGCTTTCTTT.

This chain joins TRBV10-1 and TRBJ2-2; D possibly corresponds to TRBD2 (5 bases). The length of the CDR3 is 15 residues. From germline, CDR1 is WNHNN and CDR2 SYGVQD (reference sequence). The V and J ends lost 0 bases and 7 bases respectively, with 12 bases between them. The DNA of the CDR3 is TGCGCCAGCAGTGAGTCTGCTAGCTTGGTCGGGGAGCTGTTTTTT. Translation gives CASSESASLVGELFF.

The V gene is TRBV25-1, the J gene TRBJ2-2; D unresolved. V lost 2 bases, J lost 1 base, and 5 bases lay in between. Per germline, CDR1 MGHDK and CDR2 SYGVNS. The CDR3 is made up of 14 amino acids. In nucleotides, the CDR3 is TGTGCCAGCAGTGAAGCAGGGAACACCGGGGAGCTGTTTTTT. Residues: CASSEAGNTGELFF. The full variable domain, in which reference TRBV25-1 and TRBJ2-2 provide the parts outside the CDR3, is EADIYQTPRYLVIGTGKKITLECSQTMGHDKMYWYQQDPGMELHLIHYSYGVNSTEKGDLSSESTVSRIRTEHFPLTLESARPSHTSQYLCASSEAGNTGELFFGEGSRLTVL.

The V gene is TRBV19, the J gene TRBJ2-1; 7 nucleotides align to TRBD2. The length of the CDR3 is 15 residues. The junction had 4 bases not matched to a gene; V was cut back by 1 base and J by 4 bases. Germline lookup yields CDR1 LNHDA and CDR2 SQIVND (reference sequence). DNA for the CDR3: TGTGCCAGTAGTATAGGGGCGGGGGTTTACAATGAGCAGTTCTTC. Amino acid sequence: CASSIGAGVYNEQFF.

The chain employs TRBV5-1 and TRBJ2-1; TRBD1 is a possible D gene (5 bases). This CDR3 has 16 amino acids. V lost 0 bases to trimming and J lost 0 bases, with 10 bases between them. In germline, CDR1 is SGHRS, CDR2 YFSETQ. CDR3 protein: CASSLEGVLSYNEQFF. The CDR3 region has the DNA TGCGCCAGCAGCTTGGAAGGGGTTCTCTCCTACAATGAGCAGTTCTTC. The variable domain in full, with the rest retrieved from reference TRBV5-1 and TRBJ2-1, is KAGVTQTPRYLIKTRGQQVTLSCSPISGHRSVSWYQQTPGQGLQFLFEYFSETQRNKGNFPGRFSGRQFSNSRSEMNVSTLELGDSALYLCASSLEGVLSYNEQFFGPGTRLTVL.

The J gene is TRBJ2-7, the V gene TRBV28, with D possibly being TRBD2 (5 bases). CDR1 is MDHEN, CDR2 SYDVKM, per germline. V was trimmed by 6 bases and J by 1 base, leaving 19 bases between them. This CDR3 spans 16 amino acids. The CDR3 loop is CASSYTRRSGSYEQYF. The DNA of the CDR3 is TGTGCCAGCAGCTATACGCGGAGGTCGGGGTCCTACGAGCAGTACTTC.

This chain joins TRBV4-1 and TRBJ2-1, with unresolved D. Trimming stripped 0 bases from V and 6 bases from J, with 15 bases between. Germline loops: CDR1 MGHRA, CDR2 YSYEKL. The CDR3 totals 16 residues. CDR3 bases: TGCGCCAGCAGCCAAGATGGCTTGGCGGCTAGCAATGAGCAGTTCTTC. This gives the protein CASSQDGLAASNEQFF.

V usage is TRBV25-1 and J usage is TRBJ1-2, with D possibly matching TRBD1 (6 bases). There are 16 residues in the CDR3. Trimming stripped 6 bases from V and 1 base from J, with 18 bases between. Germline CDR1 reads MGHDK; CDR2 reads SYGVNS. CDR3 DNA: TGTGCCAGCAGAGGGATCGGAGGACAGTTTAACTATGGCTACACCTTC. It specifies CASRGIGGQFNYGYTF.

The chain recombines TRBV6-5 with TRBJ2-7; tentatively, D is TRBD2 (7 bases). This CDR3 contains 15 residues. V was trimmed by 7 bases and J by 2 bases, leaving 18 bases between them. Germline loops: CDR1 MNHEY, CDR2 SVGAGI. As DNA, the CDR3 is TGTGCCAGCAATAGAGGGGGACTACGCACCTACGAGCAGTACTTC. Protein product: CASNRGGLRTYEQYF.

This rearrangement joins TRBV9 to TRBJ2-7; 9 positions agree with TRBD1. V shed 0 bases and J 0 bases; nucleotides not matched to a gene: 4. The CDR3 runs 16 residues. Germline V gene data show CDR1 as SGDLS and CDR2 as YYNGEE. The CDR3 loop is CASSVGGQGNSYEQYF. The CDR3 coding sequence is TGTGCCAGCAGCGTAGGGGGACAGGGTAACTCCTACGAGCAGTACTTC.

J is TRBJ2-2 and V is TRBV11-2; 8 bases map to TRBD1. V was pared by 5 bases and J by 7 bases, with 3 bases of the junction left unmatched. Germline V gene sequence: CDR1 SGHAT, CDR2 FQNNGV. The CDR3 is 13 amino acids. CDR3 DNA: TGTGCCAGCAGCCCAGGGACAGGCGGGGAGCTGTTTTTT. It yields the protein CASSPGTGGELFF.

This clone has only one observation. The rearrangement links TRBV5-6 to TRBJ2-4; possibly TRBD1 for D (5 bases). The CDR3 extends over 16 amino acids. V lost 1 base, J lost 0 bases, and 11 bases lay in between. From germline, CDR1 is SGHDT and CDR2 YYEEEE. CDR3 in amino acids: CASSLKPTVAKNIQYF. Written as DNA, the CDR3 is TGTGCCAGCAGCTTGAAACCGACAGTAGCCAAAAACATTCAGTACTTC.

The V gene is TRBV14, the J gene TRBJ2-7, with 9 bases fitting TRBD1. Germline V gene lookup returns CDR1 SGHDN and CDR2 FVKESK. This CDR3 has 15 amino acids. The trim removed 5 bases at V and 0 bases at J, leaving 5 bases unmatched. CDR3 protein: CASSLTGGSSYEQYF. CDR3 sequence (DNA): TGTGCCAGCAGCTTAACAGGGGGCTCCTCCTACGAGCAGTACTTC. Drawing the rest from reference TRBV14 and TRBJ2-7, the complete variable domain is EAGVTQFPSHSVIEKGQTVTLRCDPISGHDNLYWYRRVMGKEIKFLLHFVKESKQDESGMPNNRFLAERTGGTYSTLKVQPAELEDSGVYFCASSLTGGSSYEQYFGPGTRLTVT.

The chain carries TRBV19 and TRBJ2-5, with TRBD2 identical over 11 bases. The length of the CDR3 is 13 residues. CDR1 is LNHDA, CDR2 SQIVND, per germline (reference sequence). With 9 bases clipped from V and 2 bases from J, the junction kept 2 bases outside the gene matches. CDR3 amino acids: CASRLAGQETQYF. In DNA, the CDR3 is TGTGCCAGCCGACTAGCGGGGCAAGAGACCCAGTACTTC.

The chain uses TRBV6-1 and TRBJ2-1; D unclear. Germline-derived CDR1 and CDR2 are MNHNS and SASEGT. This CDR3 has 15 residues. The V gene lost 9 bases and the J gene lost 1 base, with 16 bases spanning the gap. CDR3 loop: CASMESGLSYNEQFF. The CDR3 DNA follows: TGTGCCAGTATGGAGTCCGGTTTATCCTACAATGAGCAGTTCTTC.

This chain connects TRBV30 to TRBJ2-1; 10 bases are a match to TRBD1. Germline V gene sequence: CDR1 GTSNPN, CDR2 SVGIG (reference sequence). Unmatched junction bases numbered 10, after V lost 0 bases and J lost 5 bases. This CDR3 region has 17 residues. CDR3 residues: CAWSVQPPGQGNNEQFF. The CDR3 DNA reads as TGTGCCTGGAGTGTCCAGCCCCCGGGACAGGGGAACAATGAGCAGTTCTTC.